This TCR beta chain was sequenced for a study of blood T cell repertoires in COVID-19. About the study: T cells, B-cell-depleted T cells, or PBMCs supplied cDNA or gDNA.

Assay used: immunoSEQ multiplex PCR; TCRdb lists only in-frame clones, some missing. The profile shows roughly 250,000 clones, 85% to 90% of them singletons. Sequencing was carried out using peripheral blood. This TCR was sampled from a woman aged 40 to 55 with acute or convalescent COVID-19.

The CDR3: CASSFDRGAAYGYTF. The DNA for the CDR3 is TGTGCCAGCAGCTTTGACAGGGGAGCCGCCTATGGCTACACCTTC. The V and J genes are TRBV5-6 and TRBJ1-2; 8 bases map to TRBD1. The CDR3 sequence is 15 residues long. J lost 4 bases, V lost 2 bases, and 7 bases had no gene match. CDR1 SGHDT and CDR2 YYEEEE come from the germline V gene.